The next 2 T cell receptor beta chains were all read from a single sample in a study of blood T cell repertoires in COVID-19. Sequencing used immunoSEQ multiplex PCR; TCRdb keeps in-frame clones, though not all of them. The sample lists hundreds of thousands of clones; about 80% were seen once. The specimen was peripheral blood. Receptor source: a human donor in a cohort sampled during active COVID-19.

The chain joins TRBV6-2 or TRBV6-3 to TRBJ1-2; D unresolved. The germline V gene has CDR1 MNHEY and CDR2 SVGEGT. This CDR3 spans 15 amino acids. Trimming took 6 bases from V and 3 from J, leaving 17 bases between them. Here the CDR3 reads CASSPTLTFHYGYTF. CDR3 nucleotide sequence: TGTGCCAGCAGCCCCACCTTAACATTCCACTATGGCTACACCTTC.

About this clone: One end of the junction fails to match germline, which may point to a read error. The V and J genes are TRBV6-5 and TRBJ2-7; a possible D gene is TRBD2 (5 bases). The germline CDR1 and CDR2 sequences are MNHEY and SVGAGI. CDR3 size: 11 residues. The DNA for the CDR3 is TGCCCCTCGGCGGGTCTAATCGAGCAGTACTTC. It specifies CPSAGLIEQYF.